The rows below give T cell receptor beta chains drawn from one sample of a study of shared clonotypes between healthy human individuals. Measured with immunoSEQ multiplex PCR; TCRdb has only the in-frame clones, and not every one. The table has under 300,000 clones, just over 65% seen once. Sequencing was done on a sample of memory CD4+ T cells sorted from blood. The receptors were sampled from a man under 40 in good health. The CDR3 runs from the conserved cysteine through the conserved F or W. Fields, in order: CDR3 DNA, CDR3 protein, D gene, CDR3 length, J gene, clone size, V gene. A D gene is named only where the DNA matches it firmly. Clone size is not always given. Where it is, it says once, few, many or a class for expanded clones.

CDR3 DNA: TGTGCCAGCAGCCCACAGGGGAATACTGAAGCTTTCTTT
CDR3 protein: CASSPQGNTEAFF
D gene: TRBD1
CDR3 length: 13
J gene: TRBJ1-1
clone size: -
V gene: TRBV7-9

CDR3 DNA: TGTGCCAGCAGCCCACCGGTCCTAAGCGGGGGTTCCTACAATGAGCAGTTCTTC
CDR3 protein: CASSPPVLSGGSYNEQFF
D gene: TRBD2
CDR3 length: 18
J gene: TRBJ2-1
clone size: -
V gene: TRBV7-9

CDR3 DNA: TGTGCCAGCAGCTCGGGACTAGCGGGGGACAATGAGCAGTTCTTC
CDR3 protein: CASSSGLAGDNEQFF
D gene: TRBD2
CDR3 length: 15
J gene: TRBJ2-1
clone size: -
V gene: TRBV11-2

CDR3 DNA: TGTGCCAGCAGCCGACTGGCGGGCTTCGGCACAGATACGCAGTATTTT
CDR3 protein: CASSRLAGFGTDTQYF
D gene: -
CDR3 length: 16
J gene: TRBJ2-3
clone size: few
V gene: TRBV5-6

CDR3 DNA: TGTGCCAGCAGTCGACAGGGTGGATTCACCGGGGAGCTGTTTTTT
CDR3 protein: CASSRQGGFTGELFF
D gene: TRBD1
CDR3 length: 15
J gene: TRBJ2-2
clone size: -
V gene: TRBV7-7

CDR3 DNA: TGTGCCACAGCGGTTGGGTTAGGGTCTTATGGCTACACCTTC
CDR3 protein: CATAVGLGSYGYTF
D gene: -
CDR3 length: 14
J gene: TRBJ1-2
clone size: once
V gene: TRBV6-5

CDR3 DNA: TGCAGCGGGGGGGCTAGCGGGAGGGAGCAGTTCTTC
CDR3 protein: CSGGASGREQFF
D gene: TRBD2
CDR3 length: 12
J gene: TRBJ2-1
clone size: -
V gene: TRBV29-1

CDR3 DNA: TGTGCCAGCAGTTTCGACAGGGGGGATACGCAGTATTTT
CDR3 protein: CASSFDRGDTQYF
D gene: TRBD1
CDR3 length: 13
J gene: TRBJ2-3
clone size: few
V gene: TRBV6-5

CDR3 DNA: TGTGCCAGCAGCTTTGCGGGAGGCTCGAATGAGCAGTTCTTC
CDR3 protein: CASSFAGGSNEQFF
D gene: TRBD2
CDR3 length: 14
J gene: TRBJ2-1
clone size: once
V gene: TRBV7-9

CDR3 DNA: TGTGCCAGCAGTCTACTAGCGGGAGGCCCCTCCGAGCAGTACTTC
CDR3 protein: CASSLLAGGPSEQYF
D gene: TRBD2
CDR3 length: 15
J gene: TRBJ2-7
clone size: -
V gene: TRBV6-4

CDR3 DNA: TGTGCCAGCTCACCGGGGGAGTGGGCTTTCTTT
CDR3 protein: CASSPGEWAFF
D gene: -
CDR3 length: 11
J gene: TRBJ1-1
clone size: once
V gene: TRBV18

CDR3 DNA: TGTGCCAGCAGAGAGGCCTACGAGCAGTACTTC
CDR3 protein: CASREAYEQYF
D gene: -
CDR3 length: 11
J gene: TRBJ2-7
clone size: -
V gene: TRBV7-2

CDR3 DNA: TGTGCCAGCAGCCCGGATGATGAGCAGTTCTTC
CDR3 protein: CASSPDDEQFF
D gene: -
CDR3 length: 11
J gene: TRBJ2-1
clone size: -
V gene: TRBV11-2

CDR3 DNA: TGTGCCAGCAGTGAACTTGGCGCTAGGACTGAAGCTTTCTTT
CDR3 protein: CASSELGARTEAFF
D gene: -
CDR3 length: 14
J gene: TRBJ1-1
clone size: -
V gene: TRBV6-1